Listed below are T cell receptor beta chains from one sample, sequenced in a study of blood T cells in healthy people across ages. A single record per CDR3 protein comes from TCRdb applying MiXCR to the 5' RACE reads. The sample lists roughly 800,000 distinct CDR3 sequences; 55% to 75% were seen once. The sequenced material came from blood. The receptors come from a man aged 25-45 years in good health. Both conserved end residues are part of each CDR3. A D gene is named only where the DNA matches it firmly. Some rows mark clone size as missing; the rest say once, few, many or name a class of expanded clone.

TGTGCCAGTCCCAGGGACATCTCCTACAATGAGCAGTTCTTC	CASPRDISYNEQFF	-	TRBV6-5	TRBJ2-1	few
TGCAGTGCTAGAGAGAGGCCTCTGCCCTCCTACGAGCAGTACTTC	CSARERPLPSYEQYF	-	TRBV20-1	TRBJ2-7	-
TGCGCCAGCAGCTTGTCTATTGGGGTCTCAGACGGCTACACCTTC	CASSLSIGVSDGYTF	-	TRBV5-1	TRBJ1-2	-
TGTGCCAGCAGTCTCCGACTAGCGGGAAGGGGTGATACGCAGTATTTT	CASSLRLAGRGDTQYF	TRBD2	TRBV27	TRBJ2-3	-
TGTGCCAGCAGCGCGTCTGGGAATCAGCCCCAGCATTTT	CASSASGNQPQHF	-	TRBV3-1	TRBJ1-5	-
TGTGCCAGCAGTTTCGAGGGGTGGGCAGCCAAAAACATTCAGTACTTC	CASSFEGWAAKNIQYF	-	TRBV12-3/TRBV12-4	TRBJ2-4	-
TGTGCCAGCAAGACTAATTACGGGTCTTGGGCTGAAGCTTTCTTT	CASKTNYGSWAEAFF	-	TRBV2	TRBJ1-1	-
TGTGCCAGCAGCCAAGATGCACTAGCGGGAGATCTTAATGAGCAGTTCTTC	CASSQDALAGDLNEQFF	TRBD2	TRBV4-2	TRBJ2-1	-
TGCAGTGCCCCCTCCACAGCTACCTTCGGCAATGGCTACACCTTC	CSAPSTATFGNGYTF	-	TRBV20-1	TRBJ1-2	-
TGTGCCAGCAGCTTAAACAGGGGGCCCGGGGCCAACGTCCTGACTTTC	CASSLNRGPGANVLTF	TRBD1	TRBV11-3	TRBJ2-6	-
TGTGCCAGCAGTTACCCCCGACAGACTAGCCTGAGAGAGACCCAGTACTTC	CASSYPRQTSLRETQYF	TRBD2	TRBV28	TRBJ2-5	-
TGTGCCAGCAGTGAATTCGATTTGAACACCGGGGAGCTGTTTTTT	CASSEFDLNTGELFF	-	TRBV6-1	TRBJ2-2	-
TGTGCCATCAGTCCGGACGACGACTCTGGAAACATTCAGTACTTC	CAISPDDDSGNIQYF	-	TRBV10-3	TRBJ2-4	-
TGTGCCAGCAGCCAGGCGGGCCAAGAGACCCAGTACTTC	CASSQAGQETQYF	-	TRBV7-9	TRBJ2-5	-